The 14 T cell receptor beta chains below were found in one sample sequenced in a study of cytomegalovirus exposure and HLA in healthy donors. Both 60 Vbeta primers and 13 Jbeta primers went into the PCR. Here immunoSEQ multiplex PCR was the method, and the copy in TCRdb shows in-frame clones only, minus some. The table lists more than 85,000 clones, roughly 84% of them singletons, with approximately 5.6% in the top ten. Sample: PBMCs. The receptors derive from a man under 40 in good health and CMV-seropositive.

The chain has TRBV19 and TRBJ1-2; D gene unclear. Trimming took off 10 bases at V and 5 bases at J, with 26 bases between the two ends. The CDR3 has 16 amino acids. The V gene's germline CDR1 is LNHDA and CDR2 SQIVND (reference sequence). Written as DNA, the CDR3 is TGTGCCACCAGAGAAAGCGGGGTTGCGATGAAGTATGGCTACACCTTC. Protein sequence: CATRESGVAMKYGYTF.

In regard to this clone: Other DNA sequences within the sample encode an identical CDR3. J is TRBJ2-3 and V is TRBV30, with TRBD2 identical over 10 bases. V lost 2 bases and J lost 2; bases outside the gene matches: 4. There are 15 residues in the CDR3. Germline CDR1 reads GTSNPN; CDR2 reads SVGIG (reference sequence). The CDR3 region is CAWSPLAGVTDTQYF. In DNA form, the CDR3 reads TGTGCCTGGAGTCCCCTAGCGGGGGTCACAGATACGCAGTATTTT.

The chain combines TRBV11-1 with TRBJ2-4; 11 bases map to TRBD1. V shed 5 bases, J shed 5 bases, and the junction held 5 bases outside the gene matches. The V gene's germline CDR1 is SGHAT and CDR2 FQDESV (reference sequence). The CDR3 is 15 residues long. CDR3 region: CASSPGQGVQNIQYF. The DNA of the CDR3 is TGTGCCAGCAGCCCGGGACAGGGGGTCCAAAACATTCAGTACTTC.

The chain links TRBV5-1 to TRBJ2-1; 7 bases agree with TRBD2. This CDR3 has 15 amino acids. Trimming at V came to 3 bases and at J to 3 bases, leaving 6 bases not matched to a gene. Germline loops: CDR1 SGHRS, CDR2 YFSETQ. The chain's CDR3 is CASSYMGGGYNEQFF. The CDR3 DNA follows: TGCGCCAGCAGCTATATGGGGGGGGGCTACAATGAGCAGTTCTTC.

This clone was counted between two and nine times. The J gene is TRBJ1-5, the V gene TRBV6-4; a weak D match, TRBD1 (5 bases). The CDR3 extends over 17 amino acids. Germline V CDR1 and CDR2: MRHNA, SNTAGT. Deletions cut 1 base from V and 1 base from J, with 14 bases between. The CDR3 nucleotides are TGTGCCAGCAGTGACTTTTTAGGGGATAGGAGCAATCAGCCCCAGCATTTT. As protein: CASSDFLGDRSNQPQHF.

The chain carries TRBV30 and TRBJ1-2; TRBD1 agrees at 11 bases. The germline CDR1 and CDR2 sequences are GTSNPN and SVGIG (reference sequence). The CDR3 is 15 residues long. Germline trimming cut 2 bases from V and 6 bases from J; bases unmatched to any gene: 8. CDR3: CAWSRLGQGADGYTF. In DNA form, the CDR3 reads TGTGCCTGGAGTAGGCTAGGACAGGGGGCCGATGGCTACACCTTC.

The chain links TRBV4-2 to TRBJ1-2, with D tentatively TRBD1 (5 bases). V lost 1 base to trimming and J lost 3 bases, with 12 bases between them. The germline V gene encodes CDR1 LGHNA and CDR2 YNFKEQ. The CDR3 sequence is 15 residues long. The CDR3 DNA is TGTGCCAGCAGCCAAGCAATAAGGGGTGACTATGGCTACACCTTC. This gives the protein CASSQAIRGDYGYTF.

This chain connects TRBV11-2 to TRBJ2-7, with TRBD2 matching over 8 bases. Trimming removed 5 bases from V and 3 bases from J; junction bases left unmatched: 9. From germline, CDR1 is SGHAT and CDR2 FQNNGV. The CDR3 sequence is 15 residues long. CDR3 loop: CASSPERGPIYEQYF. For the CDR3, the DNA is TGTGCCAGCAGCCCGGAGCGGGGGCCTATCTACGAGCAGTACTTC. Full variable domain (missing parts from reference TRBV11-2 and TRBJ2-7): EAGVAQSPRYKIIEKRQSVAFWCNPISGHATLYWYQQILGQGPKLLIQFQNNGVVDDSQLPKDRFSAERLKGVDSTLKIQPAKLEDSAVYLCASSPERGPIYEQYFGPGTRLTVT.

This sequence joins TRBV2 and TRBJ2-7, with TRBD1 matching over 7 bases. Germline loops: CDR1 SNHLY, CDR2 FYNNEI. Trimming cost V 3 bases and J 9 bases; bases outside gene matches: 14. The CDR3 length is 15 residues. The CDR3, as DNA: TGTGCCAGCAGTGAGATCGGGACAGACCCCTTGGGGCAGTACTTC. This codes for CASSEIGTDPLGQYF.

V usage is TRBV2 and J usage is TRBJ2-7; D might be TRBD1 (6 bases). Germline assignment: CDR1 SNHLY and CDR2 FYNNEI. Trimming removed 8 bases at V and 5 bases at J, with 13 bases between. The CDR3 length is 12 residues. The CDR3 reads CASGYRDNEQYF. Written as DNA, the CDR3 is TGTGCCAGCGGTTACAGGGACAACGAGCAGTACTTC.

Written as DNA, the CDR3 is TGCGCCAGCAGCCAAGAATCGGGGGGGTTGGGTGGGGCCAACGTCCTGACTTTC. The encoded protein is CASSQESGGLGGANVLTF. The chain couples TRBV4-1 to TRBJ2-6, with TRBD2 matching 8 bases. The CDR3 covers 18 residues. The trim removed 0 bases at V and 3 bases at J, leaving 7 bases unmatched. Germline V gene lookup returns CDR1 MGHRA and CDR2 YSYEKL.

This CDR3 reads CASSLGSGNTGELFF. The CDR3 bases are TGTGCCAGCAGCTTGGGTAGCGGGAACACCGGGGAGCTGTTTTTT. The chain carries TRBV5-4 and TRBJ2-2, with D possibly matching TRBD2 (6 bases). Trimming shortened V by 0 bases and J by 1 base, and 7 bases separated the two germline ends. The CDR3 extends over 15 amino acids. Per the germline V gene, CDR1 is SGHNT and CDR2 is YYREEE (reference sequence).

A single count supports this clone. The genes are TRBV7-9 and TRBJ1-4; D may be TRBD1 (5 bases). CDR3 size: 16 residues. Germline V gene sequence: CDR1 SEHNR, CDR2 FQNEAQ (reference sequence). V lost 1 base and J 8 bases, leaving 17 bases between the germline ends. CDR3 nucleotides: TGTGCCAGCAGCTTAGGGGCGATATCAGCAGGGGAAAAACTGTTTTTT. Translating it yields CASSLGAISAGEKLFF.

This clone was picked up one time. This chain connects TRBV19 to TRBJ2-7; 8 nucleotides agree with TRBD1. J gave up 3 bases and V 10 bases, and 17 bases lay outside the gene matches. CDR1 LNHDA and CDR2 SQIVND come from the germline V gene (reference sequence). The CDR3 spans 16 residues. Written as DNA, the CDR3 is TGTGCCACCATCATCGCCAGGGGGCCGGGGGTCTACGAGCAGTACTTC. Its protein is CATIIARGPGVYEQYF. The full variable domain, in which reference TRBV19 and TRBJ2-7 provide the parts outside the CDR3, is DGGITQSPKYLFRKEGQNVTLSCEQNLNHDAMYWYRQDPGQGLRLIYYSQIVNDFQKGDIAEGYSVSREKKESFPLTVTSAQKNPTAFYLCATIIARGPGVYEQYFGPGTRLTVT.